Detailed here is one TCR beta chain. Clones were read by immunoSEQ multiplex PCR, and TCRdb kept only the in-frame ones, dropping some. The table includes around 15,000 clones, 80% detected once. The germline gives CDR1 SGHTS, CDR2 YDEGEE. Unmatched junction bases numbered 10, after V lost 1 base and J lost 9 bases. CDR3 length: 15 residues. Once graft tissue had been processed, intraepithelial and lamina propria lymphocytes were released. The data stem from a study of graft-versus-host responses after intestinal transplantation. At the level of the study: All of the recipients had induction that used anti-thymocyte globulin, then tacrolimus and steroids for roughly three years.

This sequence originates from a human patient who received an intestinal transplant, so some T cells may come from the graft donor. The chain joins TRBV5-8 to TRBJ2-7; 10 bases agree with TRBD1. The sample was ileum tissue, taken roughly 100 days after intestinal transplant. The CDR3 loop reads CASSLWDRGLGGQYF. CDR3 sequence (DNA): TGTGCCAGCAGCTTGTGGGACAGGGGCCTCGGGGGGCAGTACTTC.